This T cell receptor (beta chain) was found in a study of T cell responses to AZD1222 COVID-19 vaccine. The CDR3 runs 14 residues. Trimming removed 2 bases from V and 4 bases from J; junction bases left unmatched: 4. In germline, CDR1 is MNHNS, CDR2 SASEGT. Study-wide findings and caveats: Sampling captured repertoires only after the peak T cell response.

Profiling relied on immunoSEQ multiplex PCR, and the TCRdb table lists in-frame clones only, not all of them. The sample has about 69,000 clones; more than 80% are singletons. Note on this clone: Its antigen remains unidentified.

This receptor was taken from an adult in good health. The material sequenced was peripheral blood, taken on day 0 of AZD1222 vaccination. V and J are TRBV6-1 and TRBJ1-1; 7 positions match TRBD1. Here the CDR3 reads CASSEQGGTTEAFF. The CDR3 bases are TGTGCCAGCAGTGAACAGGGGGGGACCACTGAAGCTTTCTTT.